This T cell receptor beta chain was identified in a study of T cell responses to AZD1222 COVID-19 vaccine. Study information: Whether given at about 4 or about 12 weeks, second doses were pooled.

Produced via immunoSEQ multiplex PCR; TCRdb's table is partial and in-frame only. The sample shows 95,000 to 150,000 clones, around 92% of them seen only once. Study-level results: Donors were mostly white British, more females; clonal diversity possibly underestimated. After the peak T cell response, and only then, were repertoires sampled. Receipt of two AZD1222 doses was followed by a rise in Spike-specific TCR breadth and depth.

Of note for this clone: Its cognate antigen is unknown.

This specimen was peripheral blood, taken on day 0 of AZD1222 vaccination. This sequence originates from an adult in good health.

CDR3 DNA: TGTGCCAGCAGTTCACAGGGGACGGATTATGGCTACACCTTC. This codes for CASSSQGTDYGYTF. The genes are TRBV28 and TRBJ1-2; 7 bases are shared with TRBD1. From germline, CDR1 is MDHEN and CDR2 SYDVKM. The CDR3 consists of 14 residues. V shed 4 bases and J 5 bases; nucleotides not matched to a gene: 7.